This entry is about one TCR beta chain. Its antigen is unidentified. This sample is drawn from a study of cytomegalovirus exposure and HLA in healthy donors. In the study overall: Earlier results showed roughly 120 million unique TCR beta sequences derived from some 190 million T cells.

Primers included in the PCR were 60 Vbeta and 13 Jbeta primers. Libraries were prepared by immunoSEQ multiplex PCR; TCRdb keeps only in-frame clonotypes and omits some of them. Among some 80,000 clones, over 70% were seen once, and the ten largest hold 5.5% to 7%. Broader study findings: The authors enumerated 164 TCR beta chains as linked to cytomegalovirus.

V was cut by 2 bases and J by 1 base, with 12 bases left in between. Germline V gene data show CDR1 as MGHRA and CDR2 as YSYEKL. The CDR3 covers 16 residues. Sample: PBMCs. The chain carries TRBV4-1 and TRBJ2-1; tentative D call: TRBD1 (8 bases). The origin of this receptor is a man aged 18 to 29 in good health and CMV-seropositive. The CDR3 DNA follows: TGCGCCAGCAGCCAACACAGGGGGGGTTCCTACAATGAGCAGTTCTTC. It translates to CASSQHRGGSYNEQFF.